These T cell receptor beta chains were read from a single sample in a study of cytomegalovirus exposure and HLA in healthy donors. The protocol was immunoSEQ multiplex PCR, while the TCRdb copy is restricted to in-frame clones and leaves out a portion. The specimen's table records 30,000 to 50,000 clones. Sample: PBMCs. Receptors originate from a woman aged 25 to 39 in good health and CMV-seropositive. Both conserved end residues are part of each CDR3. Fields, in order: D gene, V gene, J gene, CDR3 protein, CDR3 DNA. The D gene is left open where the match is weak.

d_gene: TRBD1
v_gene: TRBV27
j_gene: TRBJ1-1
CDR3aa: CASSLSDRGWSTEAFF
CDR3nt: TGTGCCAGCAGTTTATCTGACAGGGGTTGGAGCACTGAAGCTTTCTTT

d_gene: TRBD2
v_gene: TRBV5-6
j_gene: TRBJ2-7
CDR3aa: CASTFGLAVEQYF
CDR3nt: TGTGCCAGCACCTTCGGACTAGCCGTCGAGCAGTACTTC

d_gene: TRBD1
v_gene: TRBV2
j_gene: TRBJ1-2
CDR3aa: CASSEQGQNYGYTF
CDR3nt: TGTGCCAGCAGTGAACAGGGACAGAACTATGGCTACACCTTC

d_gene: .
v_gene: TRBV7-9
j_gene: TRBJ1-4
CDR3aa: CASSLALGGTNEKLFF
CDR3nt: TGTGCCAGCAGCTTAGCGCTTGGGGGGACGAATGAAAAACTGTTTTTT

d_gene: .
v_gene: TRBV6-5
j_gene: TRBJ1-4
CDR3aa: CASSYSLTGINEKLFF
CDR3nt: TGTGCCAGCAGTTATTCCCTAACAGGGATAAACGAAAAACTGTTTTTT

d_gene: TRBD1
v_gene: TRBV28
j_gene: TRBJ1-1
CDR3aa: CASSLRGRTEAFF
CDR3nt: TGTGCCAGCAGTTTAAGGGGGCGGACTGAAGCTTTCTTT

d_gene: TRBD1
v_gene: TRBV7-9
j_gene: TRBJ2-7
CDR3aa: CASSSTGMESYEQYF
CDR3nt: TGTGCCAGCAGTTCGACAGGGATGGAATCCTACGAGCAGTACTTC

d_gene: TRBD1
v_gene: TRBV7-6
j_gene: TRBJ1-2
CDR3aa: CASSPQMQGAYGYTF
CDR3nt: TGTGCCAGCAGCCCACAAATGCAGGGGGCCTATGGCTACACCTTC

d_gene: .
v_gene: TRBV29-1
j_gene: TRBJ2-7
CDR3aa: CSVGDLSYEQYF
CDR3nt: TGCAGCGTTGGAGATCTCTCCTACGAGCAGTACTTC

d_gene: .
v_gene: TRBV10-1
j_gene: TRBJ2-2
CDR3aa: CASSPGDTGELFF
CDR3nt: TGCGCCAGCAGTCCGGGGGACACCGGGGAGCTGTTTTTT

d_gene: .
v_gene: TRBV5-1
j_gene: TRBJ1-1
CDR3aa: CASSLGRGIVNTEAFF
CDR3nt: TGCGCCAGCAGCTTGGGCCGCGGGATAGTGAACACTGAAGCTTTCTTT

d_gene: TRBD2
v_gene: TRBV6-1
j_gene: TRBJ2-1
CDR3aa: CASSARGGSRNEQFF
CDR3nt: TGTGCCAGCAGTGCCCGGGGAGGGTCAAGGAATGAGCAGTTCTTC

d_gene: .
v_gene: TRBV7-2
j_gene: TRBJ2-7
CDR3aa: CASSFGQGSYEQYF
CDR3nt: TGTGCCAGCAGCTTCGGGCAGGGCTCCTACGAGCAGTACTTC

d_gene: .
v_gene: TRBV19
j_gene: TRBJ2-7
CDR3aa: CASSIGVGVEQYF
CDR3nt: TGTGCCAGTAGTATTGGTGTAGGGGTTGAGCAGTACTTC

d_gene: TRBD1
v_gene: TRBV5-1
j_gene: TRBJ2-7
CDR3aa: CASSLGQGAYEQYF
CDR3nt: TGCGCCAGCAGCTTGGGACAGGGGGCCTACGAGCAGTACTTC

d_gene: .
v_gene: TRBV6-4
j_gene: TRBJ2-1
CDR3aa: CASSDSEGSYNEQFF
CDR3nt: TGTGCCAGCAGTGACTCTGAGGGCTCCTACAATGAGCAGTTCTTC

d_gene: TRBD1
v_gene: TRBV6-5
j_gene: TRBJ2-7
CDR3aa: CASRLTWTGVYEQYF
CDR3nt: TGTGCCAGCAGGTTAACGTGGACAGGGGTCTACGAGCAGTACTTC

d_gene: TRBD1
v_gene: TRBV5-6
j_gene: TRBJ1-4
CDR3aa: CASSLWPGQATNEKLFF
CDR3nt: TGTGCCAGCAGCTTGTGGCCAGGACAGGCAACTAATGAAAAACTGTTTTTT

d_gene: .
v_gene: TRBV21-1
j_gene: TRBJ2-5
CDR3aa: CASSKVGGYPQETQYF
CDR3nt: TGTGCCAGCAGCAAAGTTGGAGGCTACCCCCAAGAGACCCAGTACTTC

d_gene: TRBD1
v_gene: TRBV19
j_gene: TRBJ1-4
CDR3aa: CASSTPGQGYEKLFF
CDR3nt: TGTGCCAGTAGTACCCCCGGACAGGGCTACGAAAAACTGTTTTTT

d_gene: .
v_gene: TRBV15
j_gene: TRBJ2-7
CDR3aa: CATSRAGGNEQYF
CDR3nt: TGTGCCACCAGCAGAGCAGGGGGGAACGAGCAGTACTTC

d_gene: TRBD1
v_gene: TRBV27
j_gene: TRBJ2-2
CDR3aa: CASSRTTGAHDGELFF
CDR3nt: TGTGCCAGCAGCCGAACCACAGGGGCTCACGACGGGGAGCTGTTTTTT

d_gene: TRBD2
v_gene: TRBV6-1
j_gene: TRBJ2-2
CDR3aa: CATRGLAGGTGELFF
CDR3nt: TGTGCCACCCGGGGGCTAGCGGGGGGCACCGGGGAGCTGTTTTTT